The 23 T cell receptor beta chains below come from one sample, sequenced in a study of cytomegalovirus exposure and HLA in healthy donors. Primers: 60 Vbeta forward and 13 Jbeta reverse. Profiling relied on immunoSEQ multiplex PCR, and the TCRdb table lists in-frame clones only, not all of them. Found here are some 190,000 clones, about 80% of them singletons; the top ten hold around 1.9%. Specimen: PBMCs. The receptor source for this set is a woman aged 25-40 years in good health and CMV-seronegative.

The genes are TRBV10-2 and TRBJ1-1; 7 nucleotides line up with TRBD1. CDR3 length equals 16 residues. The germline V gene has CDR1 WSHSY and CDR2 SAAADI. CDR3 amino acids: CATGRGLRRENTEAFF. CDR3 nucleotide sequence: TGCGCGACAGGGCGAGGGTTAAGAAGGGAGAACACTGAAGCTTTCTTT.

This chain joins TRBV6-1 and TRBJ2-7; tentative D call: TRBD2 (5 bases). Germline V gene sequence: CDR1 MNHNS, CDR2 SASEGT. The germline V and J ends were trimmed by 2 bases and 2 bases, with 16 bases remaining between them. This CDR3 has 16 amino acids. The CDR3 region is CASSEILSGFTYEQYF. For the CDR3, the DNA is TGTGCCAGCAGTGAAATTTTATCGGGGTTTACCTACGAGCAGTACTTC.

The chain carries TRBV11-2 and TRBJ2-7; no reliable D call. V was trimmed by 5 bases and J by 3 bases, leaving 8 bases between them. The germline V gene has CDR1 SGHAT and CDR2 FQNNGV. CDR3 length: 12 residues. CDR3 DNA sequence: TGTGCCAGCAGCCCCCTACTCTACGAGCAGTACTTC. Translation: CASSPLLYEQYF.

This chain connects TRBV4-3 to TRBJ1-1; no definite D call. The ends were cut back, 4 bases at V and 5 bases at J, with 14 bases in the middle. This CDR3 contains 14 residues. In germline, CDR1 is LGHNA, CDR2 YSLEER. The CDR3 protein is CASSLDTTGTEAFF. The DNA for the CDR3 is TGCGCCAGCAGCCTGGATACTACGGGAACTGAAGCTTTCTTT.

V usage is TRBV29-1 and J usage is TRBJ2-5; the D is unclear. The CDR3 consists of 10 residues. Looked up from germline, CDR1 is SQVTM and CDR2 is ANQGSEA. V lost 5 bases to trimming and J lost 4 bases, with 5 bases between them. This CDR3 is CSVSRETQYF. In DNA, the CDR3 is TGCAGCGTTTCTCGAGAGACCCAGTACTTC.

The V and J genes are TRBV4-2 and TRBJ2-3; D is unclear. The V end lost 5 bases, the J end lost 1 base, and 13 bases lay between the germline ends. This CDR3 has 15 residues. CDR1 is LGHNA and CDR2 is YNFKEQ in the germline V gene. In DNA form, the CDR3 reads TGTGCCAGCAGCGATCGGTCGATCGGCACAGATACGCAGTATTTT. This codes for CASSDRSIGTDTQYF.

The V gene is TRBV4-3, the J gene TRBJ1-6; 7 bases match TRBD1. V was pared by 1 base and J by 0 bases, with 3 bases of the junction left unmatched. CDR1 is LGHNA and CDR2 is YSLEER in the germline V gene. This CDR3 has 17 amino acids. CDR3 amino acids: CASSQGRGSSYNSPLHF. CDR3 sequence (DNA): TGCGCCAGCAGCCAAGGCAGGGGGTCCTCCTATAATTCACCCCTCCACTTT.

The V gene is TRBV7-2, the J gene TRBJ1-6; 7 bases align to TRBD1. Germline assignment: CDR1 SGHTA and CDR2 FQGNSA. This CDR3 comprises 12 residues. The junction had 6 bases not matched to a gene; V was cut back by 5 bases and J by 14 bases. CDR3: CASSEGQRTLHF. In DNA form, the CDR3 reads TGTGCCAGCAGCGAGGGACAGAGGACCCTCCACTTT.

The gene calls are TRBV5-1 and TRBJ1-4; no firm D call. The CDR3 length is 14 residues. The germline V gene encodes CDR1 SGHRS and CDR2 YFSETQ. V lost 4 bases, J lost 7 bases, and 14 bases lay in between. This chain's CDR3 is CASSPGTGIEKLFF. The CDR3 nucleotides read TGCGCCAGCAGCCCCGGAACGGGGATTGAAAAACTGTTTTTT.

This clone came up a few times. V is TRBV5-6 and J is TRBJ1-4; D is perhaps TRBD1 (6 bases). With 4 bases removed from V and 11 bases from J, the gap between germline ends came to 21 bases. The length of the CDR3 is 15 residues. Germline assignment: CDR1 SGHDT and CDR2 YYEEEE. The CDR3 nucleotides are TGTGCCAGCAGCGGGGGAGGGGGGCGCGATTACAAACTGTTTTTT. Protein: CASSGGGGRDYKLFF.

The genes are TRBV5-6 and TRBJ1-2; TRBD1 might be the D (6 bases). The V gene's germline CDR1 is SGHDT and CDR2 YYEEEE. V was pared by 4 bases and J by 7 bases, with 14 bases between. The CDR3 loop spans 13 amino acids. The CDR3 nucleotides are TGTGCCAGCAGCCGGACAGACCTAGGTGGCTACACCTTC. Protein: CASSRTDLGGYTF.

The gene calls are TRBV6-5 and TRBJ1-6, with 10 bases identical to TRBD1. Per the germline V gene, CDR1 is MNHEY and CDR2 is SVGAGI. J was trimmed by 6 bases and V by 4 bases; bases with no gene match: 6. This CDR3 contains 16 residues. The DNA of the CDR3 is TGTGCCAGCAGTTTCCATCGGGACAGGGGTAATTCACCCCTCCACTTT. It encodes CASSFHRDRGNSPLHF.

This rearrangement joins TRBV19 to TRBJ1-1; D possibly corresponds to TRBD1 (5 bases). CDR3 length: 15 residues. Germline V gene data show CDR1 as LNHDA and CDR2 as SQIVND (reference sequence). Trimming removed 6 bases at V and 0 bases at J, with 14 bases between. The DNA of the CDR3 is TGTGCCAGTAGGGGGCCGGGGGGGATGAACACTGAAGCTTTCTTT. Protein product: CASRGPGGMNTEAFF.

This clone came up once. V and J are TRBV29-1 and TRBJ2-7; TRBD2 aligns across 7 bases. V was pared by 7 bases and J by 0 bases, with 6 bases of the junction left unmatched. Germline V gene data show CDR1 as SQVTM and CDR2 as ANQGSEA. This CDR3 comprises 13 residues. Here the CDR3 DNA reads TGCAGCGCCGACGGGACTAACTCCTACGAGCAGTACTTC. Protein sequence: CSADGTNSYEQYF.

The chain has TRBV2 and TRBJ2-1; tentatively, D is TRBD2 (5 bases). Germline V gene sequence: CDR1 SNHLY, CDR2 FYNNEI. CDR3 length: 15 amino acids. V was shortened by 4 bases and J by 6 bases, with 16 bases between the two germline ends. CDR3: CASSGKTGNLNEQFF. For the CDR3, the DNA is TGTGCCAGCAGTGGTAAGACCGGGAACCTCAATGAGCAGTTCTTC.

V gene TRBV6-6 combines with J gene TRBJ1-4; D not certain. Germline V gene lookup returns CDR1 MNHNY and CDR2 SVGAGI (reference sequence). The germline V and J ends were trimmed by 6 bases and 3 bases, with 5 bases remaining between them. The CDR3 contains 12 residues. The CDR3 sequence is CASRRANEKLFF. The CDR3 DNA sequence: TGTGCCAGCAGACGGGCTAATGAAAAACTGTTTTTT.

The V gene is TRBV7-3, the J gene TRBJ1-2; 9 bases align to TRBD1. Germline V gene sequence: CDR1 SGHTA, CDR2 FQGTGA. V was pared by 4 bases and J by 3 bases, with 6 bases of the junction left unmatched. The CDR3 covers 15 residues. The CDR3 loop is CASSSAGQGYYGYTF. In DNA, the CDR3 is TGTGCCAGCAGCTCAGCGGGACAGGGTTACTATGGCTACACCTTC.

This sequence joins TRBV7-9 and TRBJ1-2, with TRBD1 matching 8 bases. The CDR3 runs to 17 residues. The V segment lost 1 base and the J segment 8 bases; nucleotides outside the gene matches: 15. Per the germline V gene, CDR1 is SEHNR and CDR2 is FQNEAQ (reference sequence). CDR3 loop: CASSLGQGRGTMDGYTF. CDR3 in DNA: TGTGCCAGCAGCTTAGGACAGGGGAGAGGAACTATGGACGGCTACACCTTC.

The J gene is TRBJ2-5, the V gene TRBV7-6; 13 bases map to TRBD2. CDR3 length: 15 residues. Trimming at V came to 3 bases and at J to 5 bases, leaving 3 bases not matched to a gene. Germline assignment: CDR1 SGHVS and CDR2 FNYEAQ. For the CDR3, the DNA is TGTGCCAGCAGCTTGGGGACTAGCGGGGCGGAGACCCAGTACTTC. Encoded protein: CASSLGTSGAETQYF.

CDR3 residues: CAHQRGGYEQYF. The CDR3 coding sequence is TGTGCCCACCAGAGGGGGGGCTACGAGCAGTACTTC. The chain carries TRBV30 and TRBJ2-7; D possibly corresponds to TRBD2 (7 bases). Trimming cost V 8 bases and J 3 bases, with 14 bases left between them. Germline V gene sequence: CDR1 GTSNPN, CDR2 SVGIG (reference sequence). CDR3 size: 12 residues.

As DNA, the CDR3 is TGTGCCAGCAGCTTAGGTGTATCCGGGGAGCTGTTTTTT. Its translation: CASSLGVSGELFF. V usage is TRBV13 and J usage is TRBJ2-2, with unresolved D. CDR1 is PRHDT, CDR2 FYEKMQ, per germline (reference sequence). The CDR3 contains 13 residues. The V end was cut by 0 bases, the J end by 6 bases, with 5 bases between. Full variable domain (outside the CDR3, taken from reference TRBV13 and TRBJ2-2): AAGVIQSPRHLIKEKRETATLKCYPIPRHDTVYWYQQGPGQDPQFLISFYEKMQSDKGSIPDRFSAQQFSDYHSELNMSSLELGDSALYFCASSLGVSGELFFGEGSRLTVL.

The rearrangement joins TRBV9 to TRBJ1-3; D is unresolved. The V gene lost 3 bases and the J gene lost 0 bases, with 16 bases spanning the gap. The length of the CDR3 is 17 residues. The germline gives CDR1 SGDLS, CDR2 YYNGEE. CDR3 bases: TGTGCCAGCAGCGCCTCCGTTGCGGGCTACTCTGGAAACACCATATATTTT. It codes for CASSASVAGYSGNTIYF.

This chain links TRBV18 with TRBJ2-1, with 14 positions matching TRBD2. From germline, CDR1 is KGHSH and CDR2 LQKENI. Trimming cost V 2 bases and J 4 bases; bases outside gene matches: 1. The CDR3 sequence is 16 residues long. Here the CDR3 DNA reads TGTGCCAGCTCACCAGGGACTAGCGGGGGATACAATGAGCAGTTCTTC. Amino acid sequence: CASSPGTSGGYNEQFF.